The 17 T cell receptor beta chains below come from one sample, sequenced in a study of identical twins. TCRdb used MiXCR to reprocess the 5' RACE reads, holding one entry per CDR3 protein. There are roughly 700,000 distinct CDR3 sequences in the sample; 8.5% to 9.5% occur only once, and more than 0.75% lies in the top ten. The sample was also reused in another study, on yellow fever vaccine responses in identical twins.

Sequencing input: PBMCs. The origin of the receptors is a woman aged 18 to 35 in good health.

This clonotype was detected only a few times. The gene calls are TRBV4-3 and TRBJ2-3; TRBD1 is a possible D gene (5 bases). The CDR3 length is 13 residues. V lost 3 bases to trimming and J lost 7 bases, with 11 bases between them. Germline CDR1 reads LGHNA; CDR2 reads YSLEER. CDR3 bases: TGCGCCAGCAGCCATCCTGGACACAATACGCAGTATTTT. This encodes CASSHPGHNTQYF.

This clonotype was found a few times. The V call is TRBV20-1, the J call TRBJ2-7, with no clear D. Germline lookup yields CDR1 DFQATT and CDR2 SNEGSKA (reference sequence). The CDR3 consists of 10 residues. Trimming removed 5 bases from V and 5 bases from J, with 7 bases in between. The CDR3 nucleotides read TGCAGTGCTGTCCTCCACGAGCAGTACTTC. It codes for CSAVLHEQYF.

The chain combines TRBV7-9 with TRBJ2-1; D is unresolved. Looked up from germline, CDR1 is SEHNR and CDR2 is FQNEAQ (reference sequence). The CDR3 totals 14 residues. V lost 5 bases and J 2 bases, leaving 10 bases between the germline ends. The CDR3 here is CASSTDGAYNEQFF. As DNA, the CDR3 is TGTGCCAGCAGCACGGACGGTGCCTACAATGAGCAGTTCTTC.

This clonotype came up many times. The V gene is TRBV28, the J gene TRBJ2-1, with 13 bases fitting TRBD2. CDR3 length equals 14 residues. V was pared by 4 bases and J by 7 bases, with 1 base of the junction left unmatched. CDR1 and CDR2 from the germline V gene are MDHEN and SYDVKM. CDR3 coding DNA: TGTGCCAGCAGTTGGACTAGCGGGAGAAATGAGCAGTTCTTC. Residues: CASSWTSGRNEQFF.

The rearrangement joins TRBV5-1 to TRBJ2-6, with 8 bases identical to TRBD2. CDR3 length: 16 residues. The V gene end was trimmed by 4 bases and the J gene end by 2 bases; junction bases not matched to a gene: 5. Germline V gene sequence: CDR1 SGHRS, CDR2 YFSETQ. CDR3 sequence reads: CASSLAGGAGANVLTF. CDR3 bases: TGCGCCAGCAGCCTGGCCGGGGGGGCTGGGGCCAACGTCCTGACTTTC.

V usage is TRBV5-6 and J usage is TRBJ2-6; TRBD1 matches 8 bases. This CDR3 contains 18 residues. The germline gives CDR1 SGHDT, CDR2 YYEEEE. V was pared by 1 base and J by 0 bases, with 6 bases of the junction left unmatched. CDR3 loop: CASSLSGQALSGANVLTF. The CDR3 DNA reads as TGTGCCAGCAGCTTGTCGGGACAGGCCCTCTCTGGGGCCAACGTCCTGACTTTC.

This clonotype has ten or more counts. V is TRBV11-3 and J is TRBJ2-3; D is undetermined. This CDR3 contains 15 residues. Deletions cut 0 bases from V and 0 bases from J, with 7 bases between. CDR1 and CDR2 from the germline V gene are SGHNT and YENEEA. The CDR3 nucleotides are TGTGCCAGCAGCTTAGACACCAGAAGCACAGATACGCAGTATTTT. It is translated as CASSLDTRSTDTQYF.

This clonotype was counted only a few times. The chain combines TRBV6-2 or TRBV6-3 with TRBJ2-3, with 7 bases that match TRBD1. Germline V gene sequence: CDR1 MNHEY, CDR2 SVGEGT. V was clipped by 0 bases and J by 4 bases; unmatched bases: 7. CDR3 length equals 16 residues. The CDR3 DNA sequence: TGTGCCAGCAGTTACTCGAATTTCCAGGGGGCAGATACGCAGTATTTT. Its translation is CASSYSNFQGADTQYF.

As regards this clonotype: It may be a read error: a sequence one base away is much more abundant. This chain connects TRBV4-2 to TRBJ2-3, with D uncertain. The V and J ends lost 4 bases and 2 bases respectively, with 7 bases between them. This CDR3 contains 13 residues. The germline V gene has CDR1 LGHNA and CDR2 YNFKEQ. The CDR3 protein is CASSLRHTDTQYF. CDR3 nucleotide sequence: TGTGCCAGCAGCCTCCGGCACACAGATACGCAGTATTTT.

Many counts were recorded for this clonotype. The chain joins TRBV30 to TRBJ2-7; D call uncertain. Germline V gene lookup returns CDR1 GTSNPN and CDR2 SVGIG (reference sequence). This CDR3 has 10 amino acids. V lost 1 base and J lost 5, with 3 bases in between. The CDR3 DNA reads TGTGCCTGGAGTGGGAACGAGCAGTACTTC. The encoded protein is CAWSGNEQYF.

The rearrangement joins TRBV9 to TRBJ2-3, with no clear D. This CDR3 comprises 15 residues. Trimming took off 3 bases at V and 4 bases at J, with 15 bases between the two ends. Germline assignment: CDR1 SGDLS and CDR2 YYNGEE. The CDR3 DNA reads TGTGCCAGCAGCGGAGGCGGATTCGATGCAGATACGCAGTATTTT. Translated: CASSGGGFDADTQYF.

The table lists this clonotype with many counts. The V gene is TRBV7-3, the J gene TRBJ2-2, with D perhaps being TRBD1 or TRBD2 (6 bases each). V lost 6 bases and J lost 0, with 8 bases in between. The CDR3 loop spans 14 amino acids. From germline, CDR1 is SGHTA and CDR2 FQGTGA. The DNA for the CDR3 is TGTGCCAGCAGGCGGGACACGAACACCGGGGAGCTGTTTTTT. It translates to CASRRDTNTGELFF.

This sequence joins TRBV21-1 and TRBJ2-2. TRBV21-1 is a pseudogene locus. This CDR3 comprises 14 residues. CDR3 sequence (DNA): TGTGCCAGCAGCAAAGGGCGGAAGTCCGGGGAGCTGTTTTTT. Amino acids: CASSKGRKSGELFF.

V and J are TRBV25-1 and TRBJ2-2; 9 positions agree with TRBD2. J gave up 4 bases and V 6 bases, and 9 bases lay outside the gene matches. The CDR3 has 16 residues. The germline V gene encodes CDR1 MGHDK and CDR2 SYGVNS. CDR3 nucleotide sequence: TGTGCCAGCAGAGAAAGCGGGAGGTTGGTCACCGGGGAGCTGTTTTTT. Its protein product is CASRESGRLVTGELFF.

This clonotype occurred a few times. J is TRBJ2-5 and V is TRBV18; TRBD2 matches 8 bases. Germline CDR1 reads KGHSH; CDR2 reads LQKENI. J was trimmed by 5 bases and V by 2 bases; bases with no gene match: 10. This CDR3 is 16 amino acids long. CDR3: CASSPGVAGSRETQYF. For the CDR3, the DNA is TGTGCCAGCTCACCAGGGGTAGCGGGATCCCGGGAGACCCAGTACTTC. The full variable domain, in which reference TRBV18 and TRBJ2-5 provide the parts outside the CDR3, is NAGVMQNPRHLVRRRGQEARLRCSPMKGHSHVYWYRQLPEEGLKFMVYLQKENIIDESGMPKERFSAEFPKEGPSILRIQQVVRGDSAAYFCASSPGVAGSRETQYFGPGTRLLVL.

This clonotype was seen a handful of times. The chain combines TRBV20-1 with TRBJ2-3; 7 bases line up with TRBD1. J gave up 2 bases and V 0 bases, and 8 bases lay outside the gene matches. Looked up from germline, CDR1 is DFQATT and CDR2 is SNEGSKA (reference sequence). The CDR3 is 16 amino acids. This CDR3 is CSARDRRRGNTDTQYF. The CDR3 nucleotides are TGCAGTGCTAGAGATCGGCGCAGGGGGAACACAGATACGCAGTATTTT.

The chain is built from TRBV6-5 and TRBJ2-3; no firm D call. This CDR3 region has 15 residues. Trimming removed 5 bases at V and 2 bases at J, with 14 bases between. In germline, CDR1 is MNHEY, CDR2 SVGAGI. CDR3 residues: CASSELEAYTDTQYF. The CDR3 DNA follows: TGTGCCAGCAGTGAGCTCGAGGCCTACACAGATACGCAGTATTTT.